This T cell receptor (beta chain) was recovered during a study of blood T cell repertoires in COVID-19. Study details: COVID-19 samples, acute and convalescent, were from the United States, Italy and Spain.

Measured with immunoSEQ multiplex PCR; TCRdb has only the in-frame clones, and not every one. The sample contains about 210,000 clones, about 81% of which appear only once. Participants were aged about 18 to 90 years, lived in over 20 US areas, and enrolled virtually. Cohort 3 donors counted as recovered after two negative PCRs, clearance, or resolved symptoms. This sequence originates from a middle-aged man who had recovered from COVID-19. Sequenced input: PBMCs or T cells enriched from blood (not recorded which).

CDR3 coding DNA: TGTGCCAGCAGCCCCTTTGGAGGCAATCCCACAGATACGCAGTATTTT. It yields the protein CASSPFGGNPTDTQYF. This chain connects TRBV9 to TRBJ2-3; maybe TRBD2 (5 bases). The CDR3 covers 16 residues. V lost 4 bases to trimming and J lost 2 bases, with 17 bases between them. Germline values: CDR1 SGDLS, CDR2 YYNGEE.